This T cell receptor beta chain was identified during a study of cytomegalovirus exposure and HLA in healthy donors. Regarding this clone: Its antigen is as yet unknown.

The study, taken as a whole, reports: Follow-up analysis later connected one missense variant in DCLRE1C with trimming of TCR beta V- and J-genes. Altogether, 150 to 200 TCR beta chains were recorded as cytomegalovirus-associated.

PCR employed 60 Vbeta and 13 Jbeta primers. Sequenced by immunoSEQ multiplex PCR; TCRdb stores in-frame clones only, minus some. The repertoire holds some 220,000 clones, with around 89% as singletons. Germline CDR1 reads ENHRY; CDR2 reads SYGVKD. There are 15 residues in the CDR3. V lost 0 bases to trimming and J lost 5 bases, with 13 bases between them. The chain carries TRBV10-3 and TRBJ1-1, with a weak D call TRBD1 (6 bases). The sequence came from a woman under 30 in good health and CMV-seronegative. The material sequenced was PBMCs. The CDR3 DNA sequence: TGTGCCATCAGTGAGTCGAACAGGGTAAGGACTGAAGCTTTCTTT. It specifies CAISESNRVRTEAFF.